The following is a T cell receptor (beta chain) sequence with its context. CDR3 length: 14 amino acids. V dropped 4 bases and J dropped 4 bases, with 11 bases sitting between them. Germline CDR1 is MNHEY and CDR2 is SVGEGT. In Cohort 3, a recovered donor had either two negative PCRs, clearance, or symptom resolution. These data originate in a study of blood T cell repertoires in COVID-19. As for the study in general: The analysed material was cDNA or gDNA that came from T cells, B-cell-depleted T cells, or PBMCs.

In the original workflow: Reference gene primers were amplified, and this amplification served to estimate nucleated cell counts. Here immunoSEQ multiplex PCR was the method, and the copy in TCRdb shows in-frame clones only, minus some. The V and J calls and clone size are taken from that table; D and trimming were inferred from the DNA. The sample carries about 170,000 clones, approximately 84% recorded once. The origin of this receptor is a man aged 45-60 years who had recovered from COVID-19. This chain connects TRBV6-2 or TRBV6-3 to TRBJ1-5, with D perhaps TRBD1 (6 bases). Sequenced sample: PBMCs or T cells enriched from blood (not recorded which). CDR3 nucleotide sequence: TGTGCCAGCAGTTCGCCTCAGGGGAATCAGCCCCAGCATTTT. Translating gives CASSSPQGNQPQHF.